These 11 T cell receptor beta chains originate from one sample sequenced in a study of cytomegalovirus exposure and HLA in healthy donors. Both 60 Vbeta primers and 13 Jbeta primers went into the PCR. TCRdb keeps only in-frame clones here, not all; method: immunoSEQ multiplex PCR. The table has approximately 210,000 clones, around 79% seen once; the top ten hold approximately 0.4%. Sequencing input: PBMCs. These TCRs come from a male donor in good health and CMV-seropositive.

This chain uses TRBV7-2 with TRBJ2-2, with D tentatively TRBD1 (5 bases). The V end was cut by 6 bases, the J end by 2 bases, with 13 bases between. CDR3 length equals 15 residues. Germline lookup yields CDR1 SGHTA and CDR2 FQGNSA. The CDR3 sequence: CASRRQGTNTGELFF. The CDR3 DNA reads TGTGCCAGCAGACGCCAGGGAACTAACACCGGGGAGCTGTTTTTT. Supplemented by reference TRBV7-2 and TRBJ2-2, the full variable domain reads GAGVSQSPSNKVTEKGKDVELRCDPISGHTALYWYRQSLGQGLEFLIYFQGNSAPDKSGLPSDRFSAERTGGSVSTLTIQRTQQEDSAVYLCASRRQGTNTGELFFGEGSRLTVL.

DNA of the CDR3: TGTGCCAGCAGCCTAAGGACTGATCCGAACACCGGGGAGCTGTTTTTT. The encoded protein is CASSLRTDPNTGELFF. The chain links TRBV14 to TRBJ2-2; D perhaps matches TRBD2 (5 bases). The CDR3 is 16 residues long. Between the trimmed V and J ends, which lost 4 bases and 0 bases, there was a span of 12 bases. Germline V gene sequence: CDR1 SGHDN, CDR2 FVKESK.

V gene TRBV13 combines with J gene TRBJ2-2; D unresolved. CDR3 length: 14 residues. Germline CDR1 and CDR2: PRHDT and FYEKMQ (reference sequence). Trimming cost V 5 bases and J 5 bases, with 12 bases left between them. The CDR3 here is CASSLPLKTGELFF. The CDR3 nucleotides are TGTGCCAGCAGCCTACCGCTTAAGACCGGGGAGCTGTTTTTT.

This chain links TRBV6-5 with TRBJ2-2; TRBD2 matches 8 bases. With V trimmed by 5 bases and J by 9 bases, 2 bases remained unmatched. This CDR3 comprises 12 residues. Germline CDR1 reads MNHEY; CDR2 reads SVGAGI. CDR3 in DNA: TGTGCCAGCAGTCGGGGGGGGAGGGAGCTGTTTTTT. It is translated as CASSRGGRELFF.

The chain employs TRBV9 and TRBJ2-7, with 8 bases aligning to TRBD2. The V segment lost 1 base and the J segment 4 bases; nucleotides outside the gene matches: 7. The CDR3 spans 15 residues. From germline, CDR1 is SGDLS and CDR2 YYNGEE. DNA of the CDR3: TGTGCCAGCAGCGTAAGCGGGGGAGTTTTATACGAGCAGTACTTC. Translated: CASSVSGGVLYEQYF.

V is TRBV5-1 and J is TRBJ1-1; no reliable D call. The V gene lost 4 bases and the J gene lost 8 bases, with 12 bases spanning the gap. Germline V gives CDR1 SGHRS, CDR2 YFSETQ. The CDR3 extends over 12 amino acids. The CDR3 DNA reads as TGCGCCAGCAGCGGCGGGTCTCCAGAAGCTTTCTTT. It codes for CASSGGSPEAFF.

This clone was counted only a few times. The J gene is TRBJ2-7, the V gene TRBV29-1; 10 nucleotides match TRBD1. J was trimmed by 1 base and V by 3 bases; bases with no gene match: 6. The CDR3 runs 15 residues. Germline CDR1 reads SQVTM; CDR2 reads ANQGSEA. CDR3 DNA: TGCAGCGTTGACCCGGGACAGGGGTCTTCCTACGAGCAGTACTTC. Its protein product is CSVDPGQGSSYEQYF.

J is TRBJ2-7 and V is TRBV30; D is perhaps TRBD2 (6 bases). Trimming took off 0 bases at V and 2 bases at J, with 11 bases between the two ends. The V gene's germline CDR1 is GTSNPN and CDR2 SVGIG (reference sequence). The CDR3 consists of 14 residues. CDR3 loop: CAWSVSGGAYEQYF. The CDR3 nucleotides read TGTGCCTGGAGTGTGTCGGGCGGGGCCTACGAGCAGTACTTC. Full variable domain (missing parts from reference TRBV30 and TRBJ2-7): SQTIHQWPATLVQPVGSPLSLECTVEGTSNPNLYWYRQAAGRGLQLLFYSVGIGQISSEVPQNLSASRPQDRQFILSSKKLLLSDSGFYLCAWSVSGGAYEQYFGPGTRLTVT.

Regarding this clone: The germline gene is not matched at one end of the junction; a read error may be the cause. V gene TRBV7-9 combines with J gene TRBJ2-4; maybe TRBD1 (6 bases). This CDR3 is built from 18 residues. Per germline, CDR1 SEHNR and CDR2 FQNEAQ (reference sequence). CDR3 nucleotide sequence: TGTTCCAGCAGCTTAGCGTCTACAGGGAAGTCCTCCAAAAACATTCAGTACTTC. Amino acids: CSSSLASTGKSSKNIQYF.

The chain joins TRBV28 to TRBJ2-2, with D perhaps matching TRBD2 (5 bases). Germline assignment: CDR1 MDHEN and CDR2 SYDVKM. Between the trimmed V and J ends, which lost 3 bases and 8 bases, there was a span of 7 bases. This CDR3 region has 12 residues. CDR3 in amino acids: CASSLTGGELFF. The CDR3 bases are TGTGCCAGCAGTTTGACGGGAGGGGAGCTGTTTTTT.

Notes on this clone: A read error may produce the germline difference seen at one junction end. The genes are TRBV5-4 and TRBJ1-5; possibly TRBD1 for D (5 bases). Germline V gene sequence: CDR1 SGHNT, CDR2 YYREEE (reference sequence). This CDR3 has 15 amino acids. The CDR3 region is CASSLRRRGKQPQHF. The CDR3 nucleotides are TGTGCCAGCAGCTTGCGACGGAGGGGCAAGCAGCCCCAGCATTTT. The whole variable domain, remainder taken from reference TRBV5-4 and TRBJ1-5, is ETGVTQSPTHLIKTRGQQVTLRCSSQSGHNTVSWYQQALGQGPQFIFQYYREEENGRGNFPPRFSGLQFPNYSSELNVNALELDDSALYLCASSLRRRGKQPQHFGDGTRLSIL.